This T cell receptor beta chain was retrieved from a study of identifying expanded T cells in peripheral blood. Points from the study as a whole: Differentially abundant clones: around 1.2 between replicates, approximately 15 at approximately 14 days, 19 to 20 at four. Across healthy donors, higher total template counts meant significantly greater roughly two-week count variance.

TCRdb's table, derived via immunoSEQ multiplex PCR, lists solely in-frame clones and lacks some. The sample lists approximately 130,000 clones; over 65% were seen once. No infections or other immune events were documented during collection. This clone has just a few counts. The antigen remains unidentified. V was cut by 0 bases and J by 1 base, with 6 bases left in between. The germline CDR1 and CDR2 sequences are MGHRA and YSYEKL. The CDR3 has 14 amino acids. Sequencing input: blood. The rearrangement uses TRBV4-1 and TRBJ1-1; perhaps TRBD1 as D (6 bases). The receptor was isolated from a person aged 18-70 years in good health. DNA of the CDR3: TGCGCCAGCAGCCAAGACAGGGGGAACACTGAAGCTTTCTTT. It specifies CASSQDRGNTEAFF.